This paragraph covers one TCR beta chain sequence. Its antigen is still unknown. The data originate from a study of CXCR3-negative and CXCR3-positive naive CD8 T cells (dated by TCRdb to about 2019). Regarding the complete study: In total, 110 million to 150 million TRB reads were obtained, corresponding to roughly 1.5 +/- 0.3 million reads per library. The diversity and physicochemical repertoire analyses included some 11 donors pooled from two independent experiments. Naive subsets from 5 donors and memory cells from 3 donors were included in the TRBV-TRBJ cluster analysis. What the study reported, not specific to this receptor: Because surface CD5, which has been linked to self-reactivity in mice, was comparable between naive subsets, TCR interaction strength was also inferred from TRB CDR3 physicochemical properties. Repertoire diversity was comparably high in both naive subsets but much lower in memory CD8+ T cells. Within the same donor, TRBV-TRBJ usage looked similar between naive CXCR3-negative and CXCR3-positive cells, but memory cells had distinct patterns. Freshly isolated PBMCs were used for most assays because CXCR3 expression went down partially after cryopreservation.

The germline V gene supplies CDR1 MRHNA and CDR2 SNTAGT. The CDR3, from cysteine to phenylalanine, totals 14 residues. DNA is not on record. The run used a NextSeq 550. The Human TCR Profiling Kit (MiLaboratory) was used to prepare UMI-labeled 5' RACE TRB cDNA libraries. The full amount of extracted RNA was used for cDNA synthesis, and the full amount of resulting cDNA was used for PCR amplification. The libraries were made side by side, with each library going through the same number of PCR cycles. In the paper's pipeline: With a requirement of at least two reads per UMI, MIGEC and MiXCR extracted about 50,000 +/- 10,000 unique UMI-labeled TRB cDNA molecules per library. An average of approximately 40,000 +/- 10,000 functional in-frame TRB CDR3 nucleotide clonotypes without stop codons was found per library. After downsampling to 5000 UMI-labeled TRB molecules per sample, diversity metrics, including normalized Shannon-Wiener and Chao1, were computed in VDJtools. Clonotype-size-weighted physicochemical properties of the central five CDR3 residues (interaction energy, strength, volume and Kidera factor 4) were computed in VDJtools. Following reprocessing of the reads by TCRdb, the data hold one row per CDR3 protein sequence and no DNA is available. The V and J calls were determined by TCRdb, not by the authors. The data table for this sample lists about 43,000 distinct CDR3 sequences. The ten largest make up about 10% of the sample.

For each CD8+ T cell subset, flow sorting was done in triplicate, and 300,000 to 350,000 cells per subset went directly into RLT lysis buffer. Standard density gradient centrifugation was used to isolate peripheral blood mononuclear cells from buffy coats. Total RNA was extracted from sorted cells using an RNeasy Mini Kit. The clonotype originates from a human donor in good health. Some clones in this sample may be carry-over from other donors' samples. The chain links TRBV6-4 with TRBJ2-2. The sequenced sample consisted of memory CD8+ T cells from blood. Taken with the paper, the label for cell subset or site translates to: conventional CD8+ memory T cells (TMEM), sorted as controls. CDR3 protein: CASSDSASYGELFF.